These 3 T cell receptor beta chains originate from one sample sequenced in a study of a mutant IDH1 vaccine in newly diagnosed glioma. Sequencing used immunoSEQ multiplex PCR; TCRdb keeps in-frame clones, though not all of them. Here the sample spans 35,000 to 50,000 clones, about 92% being singletons. Sample time point: week 35, safety follow-up. One vaccine dose held 300 ug of mutant IDH1 20-mer peptide and came with topical imiquimod. Their antigens are not known. The source was PBMCs, collected from a glioma patient whose treatment included an IDH1 peptide vaccine. Receptors were obtained from a man aged 50-59 years with glioma.

This chain connects TRBV19 to TRBJ2-1; a possible D gene is TRBD1 (6 bases). With 3 bases removed from V and 7 bases from J, the gap between germline ends came to 13 bases. Germline loops: CDR1 LNHDA, CDR2 SQIVND (reference sequence). The CDR3 loop spans 14 amino acids. CDR3 nucleotides: TGTGCCAGTAGTATGGGGGCTCGACTAAATGAGCAGTTCTTC. Protein: CASSMGARLNEQFF.

The chain employs TRBV11-2 and TRBJ1-6; D uncertain. The CDR3 consists of 16 residues. V lost 1 base to trimming and J lost 7 bases, with 14 bases between them. Germline CDR1 reads SGHAT; CDR2 reads FQNNGV. DNA of the CDR3: TGTGCCAGCAGCTTAGTACTCCGGGGAATCAATTCACCCCTCCACTTT. Translation: CASSLVLRGINSPLHF.

The chain has TRBV5-1 and TRBJ2-5; D not resolved. CDR1 is SGHRS and CDR2 is YFSETQ in the germline V gene. The CDR3 has 14 residues. The ends were cut back, 0 bases at V and 4 bases at J, with 10 bases in the middle. The CDR3 DNA reads as TGCGCCAGCAGCTTGGCCGGGCTTGGAGAGACCCAGTACTTC. Protein sequence: CASSLAGLGETQYF.